The TCR beta chain under discussion was sequenced for a study of shared clonotypes between healthy human individuals. Comments on this clone: Its antigen is unknown.

Every contributor of samples was a Caucasian grown-up residing in Nashville, Tennessee. Whole-study results and caveats: A generally larger estimated richness was seen in naive subsets than in memory subsets. It was the non-shared clonotypes that had lower generation probabilities than clonotypes shared by all four donors.

CDR1 and CDR2 (germline): SGHDT, YYEEEE. The CDR3 runs 17 residues. V lost 1 base and J 2 bases, leaving 16 bases between the germline ends. Per the study methods: ImmunoSEQ output lacked quality scores and full-length reads, limiting matched filtering. Libraries were prepared by immunoSEQ multiplex PCR; TCRdb keeps only in-frame clonotypes and omits some of them. Clone size and the V and J calls come from that table; the DNA yielded D and trimming. The data hold 950,000 to 1,300,000 clones, with about 77% observed a single time. The specimen was memory CD4+ T cells sorted from blood. Subset described: CD45RA-negative fraction. This clonotype originated in a man between 18 and 29 years old in good health. The V and J genes are TRBV5-6 and TRBJ1-5; the D gene is possibly TRBD1 (5 bases). This CDR3 reads CASSLWGSQMGNQPQHF. In nucleotides, the CDR3 is TGTGCCAGCAGCTTGTGGGGCAGCCAAATGGGCAATCAGCCCCAGCATTTT.